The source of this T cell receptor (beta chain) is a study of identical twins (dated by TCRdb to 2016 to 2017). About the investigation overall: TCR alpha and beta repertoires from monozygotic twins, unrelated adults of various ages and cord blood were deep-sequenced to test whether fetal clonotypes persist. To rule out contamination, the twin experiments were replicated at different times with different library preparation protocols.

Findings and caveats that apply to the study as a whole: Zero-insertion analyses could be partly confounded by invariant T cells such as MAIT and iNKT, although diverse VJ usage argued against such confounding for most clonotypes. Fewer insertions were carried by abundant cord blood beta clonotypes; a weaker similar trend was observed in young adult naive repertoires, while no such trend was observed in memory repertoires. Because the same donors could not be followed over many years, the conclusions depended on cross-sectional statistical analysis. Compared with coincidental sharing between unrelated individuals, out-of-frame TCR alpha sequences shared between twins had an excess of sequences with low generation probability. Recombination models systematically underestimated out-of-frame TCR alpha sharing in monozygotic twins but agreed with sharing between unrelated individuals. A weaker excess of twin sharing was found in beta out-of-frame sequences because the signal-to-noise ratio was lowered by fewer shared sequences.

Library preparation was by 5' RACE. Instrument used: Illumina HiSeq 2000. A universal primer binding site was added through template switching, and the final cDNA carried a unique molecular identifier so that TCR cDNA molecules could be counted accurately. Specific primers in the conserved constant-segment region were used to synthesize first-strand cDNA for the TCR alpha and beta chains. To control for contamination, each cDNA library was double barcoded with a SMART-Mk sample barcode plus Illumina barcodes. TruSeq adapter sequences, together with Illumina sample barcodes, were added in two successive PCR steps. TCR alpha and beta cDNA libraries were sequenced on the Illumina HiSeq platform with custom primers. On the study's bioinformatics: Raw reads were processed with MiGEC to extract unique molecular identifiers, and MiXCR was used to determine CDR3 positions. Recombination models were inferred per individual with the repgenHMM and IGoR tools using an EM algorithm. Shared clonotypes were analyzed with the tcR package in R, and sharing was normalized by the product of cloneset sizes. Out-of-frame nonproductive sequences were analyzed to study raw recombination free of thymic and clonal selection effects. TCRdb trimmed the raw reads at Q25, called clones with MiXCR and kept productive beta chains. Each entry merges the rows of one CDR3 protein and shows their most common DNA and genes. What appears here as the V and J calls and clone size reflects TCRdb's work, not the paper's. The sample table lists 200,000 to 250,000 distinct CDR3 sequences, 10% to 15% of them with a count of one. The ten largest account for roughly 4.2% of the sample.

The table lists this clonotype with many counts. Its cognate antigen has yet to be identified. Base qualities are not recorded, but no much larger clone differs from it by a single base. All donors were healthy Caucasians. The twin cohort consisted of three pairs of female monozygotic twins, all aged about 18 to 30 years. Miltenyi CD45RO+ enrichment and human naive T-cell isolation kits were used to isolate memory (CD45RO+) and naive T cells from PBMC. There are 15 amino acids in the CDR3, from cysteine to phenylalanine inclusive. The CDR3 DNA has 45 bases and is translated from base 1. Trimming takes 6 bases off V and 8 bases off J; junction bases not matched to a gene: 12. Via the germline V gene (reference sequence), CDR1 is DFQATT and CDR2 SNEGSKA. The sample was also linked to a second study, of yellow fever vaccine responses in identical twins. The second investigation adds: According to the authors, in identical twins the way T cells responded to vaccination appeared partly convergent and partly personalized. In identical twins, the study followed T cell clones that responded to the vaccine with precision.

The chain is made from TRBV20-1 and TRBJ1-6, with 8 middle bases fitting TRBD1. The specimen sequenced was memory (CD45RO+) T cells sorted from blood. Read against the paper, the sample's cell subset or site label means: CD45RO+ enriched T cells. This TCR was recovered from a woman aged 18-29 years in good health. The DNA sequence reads TGCAGTGCCCCGACCGACAGGGGCGGGTATTCACCCCTCCACTTT. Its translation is CSAPTDRGGYSPLHF.